These T cell receptor beta chains were read from a single sample in a study of cytomegalovirus exposure and HLA in healthy donors. Measured with immunoSEQ multiplex PCR; TCRdb has only the in-frame clones, and not every one. The table shows around 190,000 clones, with around 79% occurring only once. The sample was PBMCs. These TCRs come from a woman aged 45-60 years in good health and CMV-seronegative. CDR3s include the opening cysteine and the closing phenylalanine or tryptophan. A D gene is named only where the DNA matches it firmly. Size is omitted from some rows. Given values are once, few, many or a class for expanded clones.

V gene	J gene	D gene	clone size	CDR3 protein	CDR3 DNA
TRBV29-1	TRBJ2-1	TRBD1	.	CSAPRTGLDEQFF	TGCAGCGCCCCTCGGACAGGGTTGGATGAGCAGTTCTTC
TRBV19	TRBJ2-1	.	.	CASSKGGAYNEQFF	TGTGCCAGTAGTAAAGGCGGGGCCTACAATGAGCAGTTCTTC
TRBV7-9	TRBJ2-1	.	.	CASSFIATYNEQFF	TGTGCCAGCAGCTTTATCGCGACCTACAATGAGCAGTTCTTC
TRBV27	TRBJ2-5	TRBD1	once	CASTSRQGAFLETQYF	TGTGCCAGCACCTCCCGACAGGGGGCCTTCCTAGAGACCCAGTACTTC
TRBV6-5	TRBJ2-7	TRBD2	.	CASSRGGSQVYEQYF	TGTGCCAGCAGTCGAGGCGGGAGCCAGGTCTACGAGCAGTACTTC
TRBV10-3	TRBJ2-1	TRBD2	.	CAISDEGKGLAVKGNEQFF	TGTGCCATCAGTGACGAGGGGAAGGGACTAGCGGTCAAAGGCAATGAGCAGTTCTTC
TRBV29-1	TRBJ1-1	TRBD1	.	CSATTWTGLNTEAFF	TGCAGCGCTACCACTTGGACAGGGCTGAACACTGAAGCTTTCTTT
TRBV21-1	TRBJ2-7	.	.	CASSKATSGSHEQYF	TGTGCCAGCAGCAAAGCTACTAGCGGGAGCCACGAGCAGTACTTC
TRBV4-1	TRBJ2-6	.	once	CASSSHPGAGANVLTF	TGCGCCAGTAGCAGCCACCCAGGGGCTGGGGCCAACGTCCTGACTTTC
TRBV5-1	TRBJ2-1	TRBD2	.	CASSPGTSGTTNEQFF	TGCGCCAGCAGCCCCGGGACTAGCGGGACTACGAATGAGCAGTTCTTC
TRBV18	TRBJ1-1	TRBD1	few	CASSGQANTEAFF	TGTGCCAGCTCAGGACAGGCGAACACTGAAGCTTTCTTT
TRBV9	TRBJ2-7	TRBD1	.	CASSAGQGSTYEQYF	TGTGCCAGCAGCGCCGGACAGGGTTCAACCTACGAGCAGTACTTC
TRBV7-6	TRBJ2-3	TRBD2	.	CASSLVSGGVRDTQYF	TGTGCCAGCAGCTTAGTAAGCGGGGGGGTACGAGATACGCAGTATTTT
TRBV29-1	TRBJ2-2	TRBD1	.	CSAGQGSHTGELFF	TGCAGCGCGGGACAGGGGTCACACACCGGGGAGCTGTTTTTT
TRBV5-6	TRBJ2-3	TRBD2	.	CASSFGTSDWDTQYF	TGTGCCAGCAGCTTCGGGACTAGCGATTGGGATACGCAGTATTTT
TRBV7-9	TRBJ2-7	TRBD1	.	CASSVSGDRTYEQYF	TGTGCCAGCAGCGTCAGTGGGGACAGAACCTACGAGCAGTACTTC
TRBV11-2	TRBJ2-1	.	.	CASRLGGSYNEQFF	TGTGCCAGCAGGTTGGGGGGTTCCTACAATGAGCAGTTCTTC
TRBV7-8	TRBJ2-7	TRBD1	once	CASSSRTGFGLSNYEQYF	TGTGCCAGCAGCTCTAGGACAGGGTTCGGGCTATCTAACTACGAGCAGTACTTC
TRBV4-2	TRBJ2-2	TRBD2	.	CASSHTSGRARGELFF	TGTGCCAGCAGCCATACTAGCGGGAGGGCCCGTGGGGAGCTGTTTTTT
TRBV13	TRBJ2-1	.	.	CASSSLGGYNEQFF	TGTGCCAGCAGCTCCCTCGGGGGCTACAATGAGCAGTTCTTC
TRBV13	TRBJ2-2	TRBD1	.	CASSSGLGQANTGELFF	TGTGCCAGCAGCTCGGGCCTAGGACAGGCGAACACCGGGGAGCTGTTTTTT
TRBV4-3	TRBJ2-4	.	.	CASSQGPWNIQYF	TGCGCCAGCAGCCAAGGGCCTTGGAACATTCAGTACTTC
TRBV27	TRBJ2-2	TRBD2	.	CASTNSGGMSTGELFF	TGTGCCAGCACTAACAGCGGGGGCATGTCCACCGGGGAGCTGTTTTTT
TRBV5-4	TRBJ1-1	.	.	CASSLGGVTEAFF	TGTGCCAGCAGCTTGGGGGGGGTTACTGAAGCTTTCTTT
TRBV14	TRBJ1-1	.	few	CASSQDGGFTEAFF	TGTGCCAGCAGCCAAGACGGGGGTTTCACTGAAGCTTTCTTT